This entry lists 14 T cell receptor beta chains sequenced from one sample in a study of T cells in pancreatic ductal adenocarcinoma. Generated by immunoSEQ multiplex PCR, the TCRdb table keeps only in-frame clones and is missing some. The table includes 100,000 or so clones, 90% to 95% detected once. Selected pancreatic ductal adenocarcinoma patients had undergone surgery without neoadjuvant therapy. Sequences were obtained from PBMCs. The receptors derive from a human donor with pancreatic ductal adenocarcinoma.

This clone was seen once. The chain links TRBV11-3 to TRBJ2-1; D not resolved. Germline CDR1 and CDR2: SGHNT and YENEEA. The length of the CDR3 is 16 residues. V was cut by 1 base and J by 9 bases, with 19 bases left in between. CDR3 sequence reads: CASSLACPTPRVEQFF. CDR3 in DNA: TGTGCCAGCAGCTTAGCTTGCCCCACCCCTCGGGTTGAGCAGTTCTTC.

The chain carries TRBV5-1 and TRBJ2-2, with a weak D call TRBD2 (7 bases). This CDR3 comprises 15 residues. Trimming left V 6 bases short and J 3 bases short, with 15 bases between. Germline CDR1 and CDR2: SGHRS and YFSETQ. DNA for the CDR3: TGCGCCAGCACCCGGGGGGCCGGGGACACCGGGGAGCTGTTTTTT. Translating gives CASTRGAGDTGELFF.

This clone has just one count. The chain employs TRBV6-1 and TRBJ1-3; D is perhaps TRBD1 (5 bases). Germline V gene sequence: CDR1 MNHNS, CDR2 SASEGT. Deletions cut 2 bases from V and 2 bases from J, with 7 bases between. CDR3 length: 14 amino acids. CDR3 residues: CASSEQGAGNTIYF. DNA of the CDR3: TGTGCCAGCAGTGAACAGGGCGCTGGAAACACCATATATTTT.

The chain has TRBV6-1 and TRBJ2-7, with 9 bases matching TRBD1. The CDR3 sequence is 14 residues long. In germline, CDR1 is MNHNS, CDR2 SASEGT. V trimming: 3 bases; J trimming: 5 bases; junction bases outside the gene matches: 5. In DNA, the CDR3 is TGTGCCAGCAGTGATTGGACAGGGGTCGACGAGCAGTACTTC. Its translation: CASSDWTGVDEQYF.

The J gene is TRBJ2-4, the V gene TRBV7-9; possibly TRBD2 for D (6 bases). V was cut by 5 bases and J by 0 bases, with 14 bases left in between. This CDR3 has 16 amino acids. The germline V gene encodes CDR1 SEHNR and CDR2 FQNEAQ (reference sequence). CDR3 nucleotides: TGTGCCAGCAGCCCCAAGGGGCGGGGAGCCAAAAACATTCAGTACTTC. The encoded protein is CASSPKGRGAKNIQYF.

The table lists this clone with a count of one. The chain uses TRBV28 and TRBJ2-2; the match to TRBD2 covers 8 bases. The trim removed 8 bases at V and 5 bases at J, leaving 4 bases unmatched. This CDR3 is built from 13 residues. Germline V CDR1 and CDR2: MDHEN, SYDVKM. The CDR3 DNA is TGTGCCAGCGGTATAGCGGGGACCGGGGAGCTGTTTTTT. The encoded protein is CASGIAGTGELFF.

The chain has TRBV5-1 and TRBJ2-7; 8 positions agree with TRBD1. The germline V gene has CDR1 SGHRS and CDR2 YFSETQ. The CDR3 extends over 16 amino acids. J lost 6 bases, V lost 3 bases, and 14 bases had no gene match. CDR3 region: CASSWGNRGKPPEQYF. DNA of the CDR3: TGCGCCAGCAGCTGGGGGAACAGGGGGAAGCCCCCCGAGCAGTACTTC.

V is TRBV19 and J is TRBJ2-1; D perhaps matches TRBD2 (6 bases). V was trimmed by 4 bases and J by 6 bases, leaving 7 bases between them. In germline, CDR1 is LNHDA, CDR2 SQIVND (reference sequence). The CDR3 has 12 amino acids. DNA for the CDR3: TGTGCCAGTAGTAGGGACTCCAATGAGCAGTTCTTC. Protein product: CASSRDSNEQFF.

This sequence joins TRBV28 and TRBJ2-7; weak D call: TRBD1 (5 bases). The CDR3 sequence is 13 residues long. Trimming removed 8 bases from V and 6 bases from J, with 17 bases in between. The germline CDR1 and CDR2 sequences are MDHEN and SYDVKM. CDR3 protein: CASCTPSGLEQYF. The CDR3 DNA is TGTGCCAGCTGCACGCCGTCAGGGCTCGAGCAGTACTTC.

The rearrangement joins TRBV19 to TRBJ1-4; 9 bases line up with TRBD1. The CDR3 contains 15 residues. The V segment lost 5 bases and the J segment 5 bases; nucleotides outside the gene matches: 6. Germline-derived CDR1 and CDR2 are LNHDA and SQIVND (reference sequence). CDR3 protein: CASSLRGTGNEKLFF. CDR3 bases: TGTGCCAGTAGTCTCCGAGGGACAGGGAATGAAAAACTGTTTTTT.

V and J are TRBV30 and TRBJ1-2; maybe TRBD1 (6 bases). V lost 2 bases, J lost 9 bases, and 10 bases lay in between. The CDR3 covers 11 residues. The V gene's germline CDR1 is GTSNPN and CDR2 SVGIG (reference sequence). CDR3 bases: TGTGCCTGGAGTACAGGGTACAGCTACACCTTC. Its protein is CAWSTGYSYTF.

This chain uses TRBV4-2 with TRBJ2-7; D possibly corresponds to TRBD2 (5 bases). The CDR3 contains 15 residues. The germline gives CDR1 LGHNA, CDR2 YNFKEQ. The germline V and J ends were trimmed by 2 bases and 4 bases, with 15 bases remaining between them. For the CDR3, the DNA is TGTGCCAGCAGCCAAATCCTGGGCCTAGCTTACGAGCAGTACTTC. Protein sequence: CASSQILGLAYEQYF.

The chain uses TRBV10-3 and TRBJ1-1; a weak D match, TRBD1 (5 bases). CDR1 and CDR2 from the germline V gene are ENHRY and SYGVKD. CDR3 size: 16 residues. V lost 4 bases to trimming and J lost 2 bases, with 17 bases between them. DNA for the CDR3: TGTGCCATCAGTGGAACCTCACAAGGGGTTAACACTGAAGCTTTCTTT. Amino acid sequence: CAISGTSQGVNTEAFF.

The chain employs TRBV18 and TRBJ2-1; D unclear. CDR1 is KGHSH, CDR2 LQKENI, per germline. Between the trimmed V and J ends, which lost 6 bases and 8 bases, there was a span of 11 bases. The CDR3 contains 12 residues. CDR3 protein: CASSKSVDEQFF. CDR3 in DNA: TGTGCCAGCTCCAAAAGCGTCGATGAGCAGTTCTTC.